The TCR beta chain under discussion was sequenced for a study of shared clonotypes between healthy human individuals. The method was immunoSEQ multiplex PCR; TCRdb's version includes in-frame clones alone and lacks a portion of them. The table lists some 630,000 clones, around 72% of them singletons. The sample holds one count of this clone. Antigen: not known. CDR1 LNHDA and CDR2 SQIVND come from the germline V gene (reference sequence). The V gene end was trimmed by 1 base and the J gene end by 7 bases; junction bases not matched to a gene: 6. The CDR3 extends over 14 amino acids. General study findings and limits: Between a few donors, naive CD4 clonotypes were shared at a level of approximately 5%. Sample collection involved blood only; tissue repertoires are likely different.

The J gene is TRBJ2-5, the V gene TRBV19; 7 bases fit TRBD1. The sample consisted of memory CD4+ T cells sorted from blood. The subset: CD45RA-negative fraction. This receptor was obtained from a woman in her twenties or thirties in good health. Here the CDR3 reads CASSIGTGMGTQYF. The CDR3 region has the DNA TGTGCCAGTAGTATAGGGACAGGTATGGGGACCCAGTACTTC.